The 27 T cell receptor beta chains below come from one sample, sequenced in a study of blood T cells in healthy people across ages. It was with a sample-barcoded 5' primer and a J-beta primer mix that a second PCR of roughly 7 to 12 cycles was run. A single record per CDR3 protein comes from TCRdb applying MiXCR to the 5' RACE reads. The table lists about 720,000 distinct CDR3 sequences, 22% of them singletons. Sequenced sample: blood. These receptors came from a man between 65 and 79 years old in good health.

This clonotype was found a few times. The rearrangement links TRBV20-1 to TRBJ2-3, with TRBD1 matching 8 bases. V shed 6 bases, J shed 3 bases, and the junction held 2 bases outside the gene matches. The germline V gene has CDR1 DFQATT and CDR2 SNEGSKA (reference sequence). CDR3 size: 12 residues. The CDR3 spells CSARGQTDTQYF. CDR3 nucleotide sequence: TGCAGTGCCAGGGGGCAGACAGATACGCAGTATTTT.

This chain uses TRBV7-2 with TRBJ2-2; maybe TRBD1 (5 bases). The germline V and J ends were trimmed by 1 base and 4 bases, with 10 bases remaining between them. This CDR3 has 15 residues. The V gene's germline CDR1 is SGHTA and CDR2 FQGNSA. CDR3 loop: CASSLVTGTTGELFF. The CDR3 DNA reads TGTGCCAGCAGCTTAGTAACAGGAACCACCGGGGAGCTGTTTTTT.

CDR3 coding DNA: TGCGCCAGCAGCTCGGTATTCGGGGAGCTGTTTTTT. This encodes CASSSVFGELFF. The chain links TRBV5-1 to TRBJ2-2; D gene ambiguous. Trimming left V 3 bases short and J 7 bases short, with 7 bases between. CDR1 is SGHRS, CDR2 YFSETQ, per germline. This CDR3 has 12 amino acids.

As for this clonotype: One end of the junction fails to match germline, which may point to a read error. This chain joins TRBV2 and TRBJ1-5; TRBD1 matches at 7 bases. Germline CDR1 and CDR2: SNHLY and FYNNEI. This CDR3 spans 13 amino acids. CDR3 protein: CVSRQGWRQPQHF. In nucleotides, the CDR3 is TGTGTCAGCAGACAGGGTTGGCGTCAGCCCCAGCATTTT.

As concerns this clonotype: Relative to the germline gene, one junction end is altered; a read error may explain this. CDR3 amino acids: CASIELAGIVTDTQYF. In DNA form, the CDR3 reads TGTGCCAGCATTGAACTAGCGGGGATAGTCACAGATACGCAGTATTTT. The rearrangement links TRBV2 to TRBJ2-3, with 10 bases that match TRBD2. Germline V gene sequence: CDR1 SNHLY, CDR2 FYNNEI. The CDR3 totals 16 residues. Variable domain in full (rest from reference TRBV2 and TRBJ2-3): EPEVTQTPSHQVTQMGQEVILRCVPISNHLYFYWYRQILGQKVEFLVSFYNNEISEKSEIFDDQFSVERPDGSNFTLKIRSTKLEDSAMYFCASIELAGIVTDTQYFGPGTRLTVL.

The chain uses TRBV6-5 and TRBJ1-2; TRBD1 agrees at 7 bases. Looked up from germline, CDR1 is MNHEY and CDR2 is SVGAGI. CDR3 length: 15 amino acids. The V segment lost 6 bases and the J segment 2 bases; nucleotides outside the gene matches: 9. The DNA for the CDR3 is TGTGCCAGCAGCCCATCCGGGACAGTCAACTATGGCTACACCTTC. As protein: CASSPSGTVNYGYTF.

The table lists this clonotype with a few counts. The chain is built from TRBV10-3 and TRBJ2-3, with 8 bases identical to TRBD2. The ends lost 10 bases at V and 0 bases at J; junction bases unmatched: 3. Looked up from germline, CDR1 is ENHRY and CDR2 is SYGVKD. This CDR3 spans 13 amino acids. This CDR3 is CATKRESTDTQYF. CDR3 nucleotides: TGTGCCACCAAGCGGGAGAGCACAGATACGCAGTATTTT.

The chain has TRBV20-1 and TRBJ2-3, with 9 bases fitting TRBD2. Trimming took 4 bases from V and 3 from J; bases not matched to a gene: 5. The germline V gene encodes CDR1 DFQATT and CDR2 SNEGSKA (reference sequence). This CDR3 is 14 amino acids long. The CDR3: CSATIAGVTDTQYF. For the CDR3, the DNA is TGCAGTGCTACTATAGCGGGGGTTACAGATACGCAGTATTTT.

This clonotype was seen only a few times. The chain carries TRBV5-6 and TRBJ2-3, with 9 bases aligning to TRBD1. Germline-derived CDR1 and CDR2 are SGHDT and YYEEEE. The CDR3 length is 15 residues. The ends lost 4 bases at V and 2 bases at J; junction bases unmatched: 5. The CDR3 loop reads CASSTWDRDTDTQYF. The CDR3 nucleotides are TGTGCCAGCAGCACCTGGGACAGGGACACAGATACGCAGTATTTT. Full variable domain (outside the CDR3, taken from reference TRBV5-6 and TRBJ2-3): DAGVTQSPTHLIKTRGQQVTLRCSPKSGHDTVSWYQQALGQGPQFIFQYYEEEERQRGNFPDRFSGHQFPNYSSELNVNALLLGDSALYLCASSTWDRDTDTQYFGPGTRLTVL.

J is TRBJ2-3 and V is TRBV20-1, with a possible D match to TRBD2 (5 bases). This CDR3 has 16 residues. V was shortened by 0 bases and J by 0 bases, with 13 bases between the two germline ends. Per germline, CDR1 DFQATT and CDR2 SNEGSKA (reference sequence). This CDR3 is CSAREALAPSTDTQYF. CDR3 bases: TGCAGTGCTAGAGAGGCCCTAGCTCCTAGCACAGATACGCAGTATTTT.

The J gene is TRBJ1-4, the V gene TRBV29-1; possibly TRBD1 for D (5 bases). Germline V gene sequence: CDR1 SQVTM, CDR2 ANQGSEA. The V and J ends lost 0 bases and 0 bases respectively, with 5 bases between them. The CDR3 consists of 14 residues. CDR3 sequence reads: CSVEEGATNEKLFF. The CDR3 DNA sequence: TGCAGCGTTGAAGAAGGGGCAACTAATGAAAAACTGTTTTTT.

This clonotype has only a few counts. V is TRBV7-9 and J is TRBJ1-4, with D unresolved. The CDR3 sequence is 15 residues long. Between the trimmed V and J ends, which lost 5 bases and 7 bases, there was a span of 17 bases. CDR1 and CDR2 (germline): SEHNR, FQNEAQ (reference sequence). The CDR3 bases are TGTGCCAGCAGCGAAACAGCGAAACGATTTGAAAAACTGTTTTTT. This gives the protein CASSETAKRFEKLFF.

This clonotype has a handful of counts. CDR3: CASTAGASGYTF. CDR3 DNA sequence: TGTGCCAGCACCGCAGGGGCTAGTGGCTACACCTTC. V usage is TRBV25-1 and J usage is TRBJ1-2; D possibly corresponds to TRBD1 (6 bases). The CDR3 consists of 12 residues. With 7 bases removed from V and 7 bases from J, the gap between germline ends came to 13 bases. CDR1 and CDR2 from the germline V gene are MGHDK and SYGVNS.

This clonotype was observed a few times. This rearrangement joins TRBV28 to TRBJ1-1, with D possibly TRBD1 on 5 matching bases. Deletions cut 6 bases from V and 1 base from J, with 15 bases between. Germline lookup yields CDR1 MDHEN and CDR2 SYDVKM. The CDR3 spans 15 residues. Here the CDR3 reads CASSIPGRKNTEAFF. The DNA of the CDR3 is TGTGCCAGCAGCATCCCGGGACGGAAGAACACTGAAGCTTTCTTT.

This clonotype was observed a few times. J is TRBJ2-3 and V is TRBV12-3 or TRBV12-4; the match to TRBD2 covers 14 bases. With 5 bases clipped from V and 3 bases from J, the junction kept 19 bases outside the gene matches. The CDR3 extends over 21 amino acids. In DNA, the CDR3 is TGTGCCAGCAGTCTGACTCGACTAGCGGGGGGGCCTGCTAAAGTTACAGATACGCAGTATTTT. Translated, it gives CASSLTRLAGGPAKVTDTQYF.

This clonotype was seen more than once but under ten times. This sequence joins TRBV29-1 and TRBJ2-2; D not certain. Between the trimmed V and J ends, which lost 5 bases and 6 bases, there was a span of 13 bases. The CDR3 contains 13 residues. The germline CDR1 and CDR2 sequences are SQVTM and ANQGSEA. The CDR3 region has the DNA TGCAGCGTTCGGCCAGTTACGGCCGGGGAGCTGTTTTTT. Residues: CSVRPVTAGELFF.

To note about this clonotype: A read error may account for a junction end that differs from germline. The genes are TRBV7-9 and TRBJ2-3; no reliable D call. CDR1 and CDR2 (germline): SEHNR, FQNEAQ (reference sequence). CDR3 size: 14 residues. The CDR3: CASSLSLSTDTHYF. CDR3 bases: TGTGCCAGCAGCTTGTCGCTCAGCACAGATACGCATTATTTT.

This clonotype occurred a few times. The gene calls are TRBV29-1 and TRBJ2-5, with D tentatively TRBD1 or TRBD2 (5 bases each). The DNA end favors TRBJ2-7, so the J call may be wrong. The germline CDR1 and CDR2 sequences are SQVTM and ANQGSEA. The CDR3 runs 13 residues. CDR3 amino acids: CSVGEGLGYEQYV. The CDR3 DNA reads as TGCAGCGTGGGGGAAGGACTTGGGTACGAGCAGTACGTC.

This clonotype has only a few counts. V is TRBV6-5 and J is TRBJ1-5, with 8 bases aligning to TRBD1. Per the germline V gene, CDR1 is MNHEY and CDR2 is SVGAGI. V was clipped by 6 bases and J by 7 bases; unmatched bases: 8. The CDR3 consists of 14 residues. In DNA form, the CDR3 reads TGTGCCAGCAGAGCTCCAGGGGGCTCCCAGCCCCAGCATTTT. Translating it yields CASRAPGGSQPQHF.

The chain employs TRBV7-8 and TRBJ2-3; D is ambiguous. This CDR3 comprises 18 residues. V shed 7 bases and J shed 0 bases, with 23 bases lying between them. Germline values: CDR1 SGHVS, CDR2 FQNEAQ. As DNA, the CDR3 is TGTGCCAGCATTTCTGGTCGCCTTAAGGTCACTAGCACAGATACGCAGTATTTT. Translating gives CASISGRLKVTSTDTQYF.

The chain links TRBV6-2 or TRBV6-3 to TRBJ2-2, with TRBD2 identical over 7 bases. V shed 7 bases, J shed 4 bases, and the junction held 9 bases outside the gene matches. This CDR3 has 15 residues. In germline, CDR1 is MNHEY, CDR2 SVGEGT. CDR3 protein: CASNLVGRGTGELFF. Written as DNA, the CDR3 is TGTGCCAGCAATCTGGTGGGGAGGGGCACCGGGGAGCTGTTTTTT.

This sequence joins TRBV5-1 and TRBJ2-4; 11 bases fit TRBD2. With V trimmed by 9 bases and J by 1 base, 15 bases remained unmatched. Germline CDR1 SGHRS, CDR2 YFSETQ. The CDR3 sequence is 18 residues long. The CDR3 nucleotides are TGCGCCATCCTTAGGCGACTAGCGGGATCTCACGCCAAAAACATTCAGTACTTC. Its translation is CAILRRLAGSHAKNIQYF.

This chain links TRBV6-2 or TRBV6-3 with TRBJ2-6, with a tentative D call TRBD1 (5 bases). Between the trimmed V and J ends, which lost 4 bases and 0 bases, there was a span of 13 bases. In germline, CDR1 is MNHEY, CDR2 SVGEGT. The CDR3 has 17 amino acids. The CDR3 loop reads CASSSRVYGSGANVLTF. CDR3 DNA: TGTGCCAGCAGTTCCAGGGTATACGGCTCTGGGGCCAACGTCCTGACTTTC.

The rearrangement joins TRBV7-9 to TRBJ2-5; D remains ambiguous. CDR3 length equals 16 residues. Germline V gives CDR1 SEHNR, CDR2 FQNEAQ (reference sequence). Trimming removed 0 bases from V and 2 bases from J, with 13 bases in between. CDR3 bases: TGTGCCAGCAGCTTAGCGCGGCTAGGAGAGCAAGAGACCCAGTACTTC. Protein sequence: CASSLARLGEQETQYF.

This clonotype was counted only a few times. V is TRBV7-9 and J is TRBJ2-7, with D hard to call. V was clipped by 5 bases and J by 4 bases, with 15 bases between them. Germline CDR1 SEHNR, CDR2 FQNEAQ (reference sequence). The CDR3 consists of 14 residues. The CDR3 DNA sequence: TGTGCCAGCAGCCCGACGGTCTGGGAATACGAGCAGTACGTC. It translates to CASSPTVWEYEQYV.

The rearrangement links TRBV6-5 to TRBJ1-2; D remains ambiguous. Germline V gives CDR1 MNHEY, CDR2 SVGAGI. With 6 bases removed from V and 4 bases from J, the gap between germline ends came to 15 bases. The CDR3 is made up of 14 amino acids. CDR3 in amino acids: CASSPGFSLYGYTF. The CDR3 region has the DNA TGTGCCAGCAGCCCAGGATTCTCTCTCTATGGCTACACCTTC.

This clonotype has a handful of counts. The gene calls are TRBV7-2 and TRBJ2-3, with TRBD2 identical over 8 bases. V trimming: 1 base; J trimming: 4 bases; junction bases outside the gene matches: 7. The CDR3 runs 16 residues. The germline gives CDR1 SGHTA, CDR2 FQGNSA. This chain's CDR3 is CASSLVASGRSDTQYF. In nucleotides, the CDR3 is TGTGCCAGCAGCTTAGTGGCTAGCGGGCGCTCAGATACGCAGTATTTT. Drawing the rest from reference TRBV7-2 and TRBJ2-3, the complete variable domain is GAGVSQSPSNKVTEKGKDVELRCDPISGHTALYWYRQSLGQGLEFLIYFQGNSAPDKSGLPSDRFSAERTGGSVSTLTIQRTQQEDSAVYLCASSLVASGRSDTQYFGPGTRLTVL.